Shown below are 15 T cell receptor beta chains from a single sample sequenced in a study of cytotoxic CD8 clonotypes in ibrutinib-treated CLL. The protocol was immunoSEQ multiplex PCR, while the TCRdb copy is restricted to in-frame clones and leaves out a portion. The repertoire holds approximately 210,000 clones, with over 60% as singletons. The sequenced sample was PBMCs, obtained after 24 months of ibrutinib treatment. These receptor sequences come from a human donor with chronic lymphocytic leukemia.

This clone was recorded only once. The CDR3 nucleotides read TGTGCCAGCAGTTACTCCATGGGCGGGGAGCTGTTTTTT. This translates into CASSYSMGGELFF. This chain connects TRBV6-5 to TRBJ2-2, with D unresolved. Germline values: CDR1 MNHEY, CDR2 SVGAGI. V lost 0 bases, J lost 7 bases, and 6 bases lay in between. There are 13 residues in the CDR3.

The V gene is TRBV28, the J gene TRBJ2-1; 10 bases match TRBD2. Germline V gene data show CDR1 as MDHEN and CDR2 as SYDVKM. This CDR3 has 15 residues. The V gene end was trimmed by 1 base and the J gene end by 12 bases; junction bases not matched to a gene: 9. In DNA, the CDR3 is TGTGCCAGCAGTTTATCATTAGCGGGAGGTGCCGCGCAGTTCTTC. Translation: CASSLSLAGGAAQFF.

This rearrangement joins TRBV27 to TRBJ2-3; D gene unclear. Germline CDR1 and CDR2: MNHEY and SMNVEV (reference sequence). Trimming took 5 bases from V and 2 from J, leaving 11 bases between them. This CDR3 region has 14 residues. CDR3 sequence: CASSLGIFTDTQYF. The CDR3, as DNA: TGTGCCAGCAGTCTGGGGATATTCACAGATACGCAGTATTTT.

This clone was observed once. J is TRBJ2-5 and V is TRBV9; 7 bases match TRBD2. The CDR3 is 17 residues long. V gave up 0 bases and J gave up 6 bases; unmatched junction bases: 14. The germline gives CDR1 SGDLS, CDR2 YYNGEE. DNA of the CDR3: TGTGCCAGCAGCGTAGCCGTAGCGGGCGGATTCGGACAGACCCAGTACTTC. Translating it yields CASSVAVAGGFGQTQYF.

This sequence joins TRBV15 and TRBJ2-7, with 8 bases that match TRBD1. Germline CDR1 reads LNHNV; CDR2 reads YYDKDF (reference sequence). The CDR3 length is 17 residues. The V segment lost 1 base and the J segment 0 bases; nucleotides outside the gene matches: 8. As DNA, the CDR3 is TGTGCCACCAGCAGAGCGCTACGGGACAGGAGCTCCTACGAGCAGTACTTC. Residues: CATSRALRDRSSYEQYF.

The chain has TRBV15 and TRBJ2-6, with D uncertain. Germline V CDR1 and CDR2: LNHNV, YYDKDF (reference sequence). The CDR3 has 17 residues. V was clipped by 0 bases and J by 2 bases, with 11 bases between them. In DNA form, the CDR3 reads TGTGCCACCAGCAGAGATTTTACCGGCGCTGGGGCCAACGTCCTGACTTTC. It translates to CATSRDFTGAGANVLTF.

This clone was observed a single time. Here the CDR3 reads CATSRRLAGTSYEQYF. The CDR3 DNA is TGTGCCACCAGCAGACGTCTAGCGGGTACCTCCTACGAGCAGTACTTC. The chain carries TRBV15 and TRBJ2-7; 8 bases align to TRBD2. This CDR3 is built from 16 residues. Germline lookup yields CDR1 LNHNV and CDR2 YYDKDF (reference sequence). After removal of 2 bases from V and 0 bases from J, the junction contained 6 bases not matched to a gene.

This clone was counted a few times. The chain links TRBV7-6 to TRBJ1-1; D ambiguous. The CDR3 is 14 residues long. Germline V lookup: CDR1 SGHVS, CDR2 FNYEAQ. V shed 5 bases and J shed 2 bases, with 12 bases lying between them. The CDR3 spells CASSPLGPNTEAFF. The DNA for the CDR3 is TGTGCCAGCAGCCCACTTGGGCCTAACACTGAAGCTTTCTTT.

V gene TRBV9 combines with J gene TRBJ2-5; tentative D call: TRBD1 (6 bases). The CDR3 is 16 amino acids. Germline assignment: CDR1 SGDLS and CDR2 YYNGEE. The V and J ends lost 3 bases and 1 base respectively, with 16 bases between them. Written as DNA, the CDR3 is TGTGCCAGCAGCGCCCCGACTGGGGGCCTCCAAGAGACCCAGTACTTC. Translating it yields CASSAPTGGLQETQYF.

This clone has a handful of counts. The genes are TRBV13 and TRBJ2-1, with TRBD2 matching 9 bases. CDR1 and CDR2 from the germline V gene are PRHDT and FYEKMQ (reference sequence). This CDR3 has 15 residues. With 9 bases clipped from V and 7 bases from J, the junction kept 13 bases outside the gene matches. Here the CDR3 reads CASSGRGLGENEQFF. CDR3 nucleotide sequence: TGTGCCAGTAGCGGGAGAGGTTTGGGGGAGAATGAGCAGTTCTTC.

V and J are TRBV15 and TRBJ2-1; D perhaps matches TRBD1 (5 bases). Germline CDR1 and CDR2: LNHNV and YYDKDF (reference sequence). The CDR3 totals 15 residues. Trimming took 0 bases from V and 2 from J, leaving 8 bases between them. CDR3 coding DNA: TGTGCCACCAGCAGAGAAGCAGGGACCTACAATGAGCAGTTCTTC. Its translation is CATSREAGTYNEQFF.

Details on this clone: Other DNA sequences within the sample encode an identical CDR3. This sequence joins TRBV7-2 and TRBJ2-5; the D gene is possibly TRBD2 (5 bases). This CDR3 has 14 residues. Germline CDR1 reads SGHTA; CDR2 reads FQGNSA. Trimming pared 1 base from V and 4 bases from J, leaving 10 bases between. The CDR3 sequence is CASSLGSAGETQYF. CDR3 bases: TGTGCCAGCAGCTTAGGTAGCGCTGGAGAGACCCAGTACTTC.

This rearrangement joins TRBV19 to TRBJ2-1, with TRBD2 identical over 13 bases. CDR1 LNHDA and CDR2 SQIVND come from the germline V gene (reference sequence). The length of the CDR3 is 14 residues. The trim removed 8 bases at V and 3 bases at J, leaving 1 base unmatched. In DNA form, the CDR3 reads TGTGCCAGTGGGACTAGCGGGATCTACAATGAGCAGTTCTTC. This encodes CASGTSGIYNEQFF.

The chain has TRBV30 and TRBJ1-2; no firm D call. Trimming took off 2 bases at V and 0 bases at J, with 13 bases between the two ends. The germline CDR1 and CDR2 sequences are GTSNPN and SVGIG (reference sequence). The CDR3 consists of 15 residues. The CDR3 bases are TGTGCCTGGAGTTCCCGTGGGTCAGCTAACTATGGCTACACCTTC. Amino acid sequence: CAWSSRGSANYGYTF.

The chain couples TRBV4-1 to TRBJ2-1; the D is unclear. The CDR3 sequence is 14 residues long. The V and J ends lost 6 bases and 15 bases respectively, with 24 bases between them. Germline V gives CDR1 MGHRA, CDR2 YSYEKL. CDR3 bases: TGCGCCAGCAGTCGCACGACCACCACCGAACCTGGGTTCTTC. It is translated as CASSRTTTTEPGFF.